This T cell receptor beta chain was captured by sequencing in a study of cytomegalovirus exposure and HLA in healthy donors. Study-wide results and caveats: An apparent linkage of common viral pathogens to several of the most significant clusters emerged in a later analysis. A list of 164 TCR beta chains associated with cytomegalovirus was given. Based on reports, TCR beta sequences accurately predicted HLA-A and HLA-B alleles for most subjects.

This clone was found many times. The antigen is unknown. Different DNA sequences within this sample yield the same CDR3. Germline CDR1 reads MNHEY; CDR2 reads SMNVEV (reference sequence). This CDR3 contains 14 residues. Germline trimming cut 0 bases from V and 1 base from J; bases unmatched to any gene: 0. PCR amplification relied on 60 Vbeta primers (plus 13 Jbeta primers). TCRdb's table, derived via immunoSEQ multiplex PCR, lists solely in-frame clones and lacks some. This sample has roughly 200,000 clones, with about 80% found just once. This chain joins TRBV27 and TRBJ2-7; 7 nucleotides align to TRBD2. The source of this sequence is a woman aged 40-49 years in good health and CMV-seronegative. Sequences were obtained from PBMCs. CDR3 coding DNA: TGTGCCAGCAGTTTATCAGCGGGGTCCTACGAGCAGTACTTC. Amino acid sequence: CASSLSAGSYEQYF.